The clone carrying this T cell receptor (beta chain) came up a few times. Its target is unknown. This specimen belongs to a study of beta chain features in type 1 diabetes. Study observations and caveats: Significant though moderate, a shortening of TCRB CDR3s appeared in all four CD4+ subsets of Type 1 diabetes patients. For patients, the naive, central memory and Treg TCRB repertoires appeared more alike than for healthy donors.

All of the isolated RNA was reverse transcribed, so expressed TCRB transcripts were sequenced. Assay used: immunoSEQ multiplex PCR; TCRdb lists only in-frame clones, some missing. The sample gives 300,000 to 450,000 clones, around 9.6% of which show up once; approximately 0.55% is in the top ten. Sequencing input: central memory CD4+ T cells from blood. This receptor was taken from a young man with type 1 diabetes.

CDR3 sequence reads: CASSLRDSSGSYEQYF. The CDR3 nucleotides read TGTGCCAGCAGCTTGAGGGACAGCTCCGGATCCTACGAGCAGTACTTC. The chain couples TRBV5-8 to TRBJ2-7; 7 nucleotides align to TRBD1. Unmatched junction bases numbered 8, after V lost 1 base and J lost 1 base. From germline, CDR1 is SGHTS and CDR2 YDEGEE. The CDR3 spans 16 residues.